Given below is one T cell receptor (beta chain) in context. Its antigen is unidentified. This record comes from a study of Ad26.COV2.S vaccination and SARS-CoV-2 variants. The CDR3 loop spans 14 amino acids. V was pared by 3 bases and J by 1 base, with 9 bases between. CDR1 and CDR2 (germline): MGHRA, YSYEKL. Study results and caveats: Researchers reported similar non-spike TCR breadth in vaccine and placebo recipients. A substantial breadth of spike-specific CD8+ and CD4+ T cell responses after vaccination has been reported.

TCRdb's copy holds only in-frame clones and misses some; the assay was immunoSEQ multiplex PCR. The sample includes roughly 380,000 clones, 87% of them seen just once. Treatment specified: some 20 received Ad26.COV2.S at low or high dose, single or two shots; several received placebo; per-sample allocation not given. Sampling occurred on day 63 after the first vaccine or placebo injection. Aged 18-55 years, donor was enrolled in Boston around 2020. The source is a person between 18 and 60 years old who received the Ad26.COV2.S COVID-19 vaccine or a placebo. The specimen comprised peripheral blood, sampled in a trial of Ad26.COV2.S vaccine versus placebo. V gene TRBV4-1 combines with J gene TRBJ1-1, with D hard to call. DNA of the CDR3: TGCGCCAGCAGCCACCACTCGGGGAACACTGAAGCTTTCTTT. Its translation: CASSHHSGNTEAFF.